This T cell receptor (beta chain) was found in a study of shared clonotypes between healthy human individuals. Only in-frame clones appear in the TCRdb table, and some are missing; sequencing was by immunoSEQ multiplex PCR. The top ten clones hold 15% to 20% of a sample with fewer than 350,000 clones, roughly 91% of them seen once. The germline V gene has CDR1 SGDLS and CDR2 YYNGEE. This CDR3 has 17 residues. The ends lost 3 bases at V and 5 bases at J; junction bases unmatched: 10. Material for sequencing was memory CD8+ T cells sorted from blood. The subset denotes: CD45RO+ cells pooled with CCR7-negative TemRA cells. This TCR came from a man between 18 and 29 years old in good health. V gene TRBV9 combines with J gene TRBJ2-1, with 11 bases lining up with TRBD2. The CDR3 DNA reads as TGTGCCAGCAGCGGACCGAGTGGGACTAGCGGAAACAATGAGCAGTTCTTC. Translated: CASSGPSGTSGNNEQFF.